The present T cell receptor (beta chain) was sequenced within a study of blood T cell repertoires in COVID-19. Whole-study context: COVID-19 samples, acute and convalescent, were from the United States, Italy and Spain. The cDNA or gDNA used as material had been derived from T cells, B-cell-depleted T cells, or PBMCs.

This CDR3 has 16 amino acids. V dropped 5 bases and J dropped 5 bases, with 16 bases sitting between them. In germline, CDR1 is SEHNR, CDR2 FQNEAQ (reference sequence). Authors' methods: Using reference gene primer amplification, nucleated cell counts were estimated. Clones were read by immunoSEQ multiplex PCR, and TCRdb kept only the in-frame ones, dropping some. The V and J calls and the clone size are those of that table, but D and trimming were determined from the DNA. The sample yields 100,000 to 150,000 clones, 83% seen once. This TCR was sampled from a man at least 80 years old with active or convalescent COVID-19. The chain recombines TRBV7-9 with TRBJ1-6, with TRBD1 as a possible D gene (5 bases). Sequences were obtained from peripheral blood. The chain's CDR3 is CASSPLTGANNSPLHF. The CDR3 DNA reads as TGTGCCAGCAGCCCCCTCACAGGAGCGAATAATTCACCCCTCCACTTT.